This TCR beta chain was observed in a study of beta chain features in type 1 diabetes. Note on this clone: Its specificity is not known.

V was shortened by 1 base and J by 6 bases, with 3 bases between the two germline ends. CDR1 and CDR2 from the germline V gene are SGHRS and YFSETQ. The CDR3 has 11 residues. Naive, central memory, regulatory and stem cell-like memory cells within the CD4+ compartment were sorted using CD45RO/CCR7/CD25/CD127/CD95/CD27. Study findings and constraints: VDJ junctions from type 1 diabetes patients carried fewer insertions and larger deletions. Among patients with Type 1 diabetes, TCRB CDR3s were moderately but significantly shorter in every one of the four CD4+ subsets. Compared to healthy donors, patients appeared to have naive, central memory and Treg TCRB repertoires that were more alike.

cDNA synthesis used the whole RNA isolate, giving expressed TCRB sequences. Some clones are missing from TCRdb's copy, which holds only in-frame ones; the method was immunoSEQ multiplex PCR. The sample yields hundreds of thousands of clones, roughly 15% seen once. The chain carries TRBV5-1 and TRBJ2-3, with D hard to call. Sequences were obtained from naive CD4+ T cells from blood. This TCR derives from a man between 18 and 35 years old in good health. CDR3 region: CASSLKDTQYF. The CDR3 DNA is TGCGCCAGCAGCTTGAAGGATACGCAGTATTTT.